These 14 T cell receptor beta chains share one sample of origin, sequenced in a study of blood T cells in healthy people across ages. Next came a second PCR, run for about 7 to 11 cycles, which used a sample-barcoded 5' primer along with a J-beta primer mix. TCRdb reanalysed the 5' RACE reads using MiXCR and keeps one entry per CDR3 protein. The sample includes some 750,000 distinct CDR3 sequences, 22% seen only once; the top ten take 22%. The sample was blood. The receptors here all came from a man between 65 and 79 years old in good health.

The chain carries TRBV29-1 and TRBJ2-5; D not resolved. Trimming took off 4 bases at V and 2 bases at J, with 14 bases between the two ends. Germline assignment: CDR1 SQVTM and CDR2 ANQGSEA. CDR3 length: 14 residues. The CDR3 nucleotides read TGCAGCGTTGGGCACCATCCCAAACAAGAGACCCAGTACTTC. Translated: CSVGHHPKQETQYF.

The chain couples TRBV6-2 or TRBV6-3 to TRBJ2-3; 13 bases line up with TRBD2. There are 17 residues in the CDR3. In germline, CDR1 is MNHEY, CDR2 SVGEGT. V lost 2 bases to trimming and J lost 3 bases; unmatched junction nucleotides: 5. The CDR3 nucleotides are TGTGCCAGCAGTTACGCGACTAGCGGGAGGTTTACAGATACGCAGTATTTT. It encodes CASSYATSGRFTDTQYF.

CDR3 coding DNA: TGTGCCAGTCATAGCGGGGCTTACTTAGCCAAAAACATTCAGTACTTC. Translation gives CASHSGAYLAKNIQYF. V and J are TRBV6-4 and TRBJ2-4; 8 nucleotides agree with TRBD2. CDR3 length: 16 residues. Unmatched junction bases numbered 10, after V lost 9 bases and J lost 0 bases. Germline loops: CDR1 MRHNA, CDR2 SNTAGT.

This clonotype was counted between two and nine times. The chain is built from TRBV12-3 or TRBV12-4 and TRBJ1-5, with a possible D match to TRBD1 (6 bases). With 7 bases removed from V and 3 bases from J, the gap between germline ends came to 19 bases. CDR3 size: 16 residues. The CDR3 nucleotides read TGTGCCAGCACCAAAGCGTCAGGGGTACCCAATCAGCCCCAGCATTTT. It encodes CASTKASGVPNQPQHF.

The gene calls are TRBV5-1 and TRBJ1-3; 8 nucleotides line up with TRBD1. The CDR3 is made up of 17 amino acids. V was pared by 1 base and J by 2 bases, with 8 bases of the junction left unmatched. CDR1 and CDR2 from the germline V gene are SGHRS and YFSETQ. In DNA form, the CDR3 reads TGCGCCAGCAGCTTGAGGTACGACAGGGGACCTGGAAACACCATATATTTT. This translates into CASSLRYDRGPGNTIYF.

In this sample, this clonotype turned up a few times. The chain links TRBV12-3 or TRBV12-4 to TRBJ2-7; no clear D gene. The CDR3 is 14 amino acids. V lost 10 bases and J 0 bases, leaving 16 bases between the germline ends. CDR3 residues: CAITPHIISYEQYF. The CDR3 DNA sequence: TGTGCCATCACTCCCCATATAATCTCCTACGAGCAGTACTTC.

The chain combines TRBV11-2 with TRBJ2-5, with no clear D. With the DNA end fitting TRBJ2-7 better, the J assignment may be wrong. From germline, CDR1 is SGHAT and CDR2 FQNNGV. The CDR3 runs 13 residues. CDR3 bases: TGTGCCAGCAGCTCCCAGCCGGTCTCCGAGCAGTACGTC. It yields the protein CASSSQPVSEQYV.

This clonotype came up a few times. The chain joins TRBV20-1 to TRBJ1-2, with D possibly matching TRBD1 (5 bases). This CDR3 region has 15 residues. With 3 bases removed from V and 2 bases from J, the gap between germline ends came to 16 bases. CDR1 and CDR2 (germline): DFQATT, SNEGSKA (reference sequence). The CDR3 loop reads CSASSGYGGNYGYTF. The CDR3 DNA follows: TGCAGTGCTAGTTCGGGGTATGGGGGGAACTATGGCTACACCTTC.

This chain links TRBV30 with TRBJ1-5, with 8 positions matching TRBD1. Germline CDR1 and CDR2: GTSNPN and SVGIG (reference sequence). This CDR3 comprises 13 residues. The V segment lost 3 bases and the J segment 10 bases; nucleotides outside the gene matches: 8. CDR3 region: CAWSRQGFGPQHF. CDR3 coding DNA: TGTGCCTGGAGCCGACAGGGGTTCGGACCCCAGCATTTT.

V is TRBV20-1 and J is TRBJ2-7, with D hard to call. This CDR3 is built from 11 residues. Trimming stripped 6 bases from V and 3 bases from J, with 9 bases between. The germline V gene has CDR1 DFQATT and CDR2 SNEGSKA (reference sequence). CDR3: CSALANYEQYF. In nucleotides, the CDR3 is TGCAGTGCATTGGCCAACTACGAGCAGTACTTC.

This clonotype was seen only a few times. The chain links TRBV12-3 or TRBV12-4 to TRBJ2-5; D remains ambiguous. Deletions cut 3 bases from V and 2 bases from J, with 19 bases between. The CDR3 runs to 17 residues. The DNA for the CDR3 is TGTGCCAGCAGTTTGGTAGGGATGGGGAACTTACAAGAGACCCAGTACTTC. It yields the protein CASSLVGMGNLQETQYF.

This clonotype was counted only a few times. The chain combines TRBV20-1 with TRBJ2-2, with TRBD1 matching 7 bases. CDR3 length: 14 amino acids. The trim removed 6 bases at V and 1 base at J, leaving 5 bases unmatched. Germline V gives CDR1 DFQATT, CDR2 SNEGSKA (reference sequence). In DNA, the CDR3 is TGCAGTGCCCTTCGGGACAGGAACACCGGGGAGCTGTTTTTT. It codes for CSALRDRNTGELFF.

The chain employs TRBV7-2 and TRBJ2-5; 7 nucleotides agree with TRBD1. The V and J ends lost 4 bases and 5 bases, in that order; junction bases with no gene match: 4. The CDR3 extends over 13 amino acids. CDR1 is SGHTA, CDR2 FQGNSA, per germline. CDR3 sequence (DNA): TGTGCCAGCAGCTCAGACAGGGCGGAGACCCAGTACTTC. This sequence encodes CASSSDRAETQYF.

The V and J genes are TRBV5-5 and TRBJ2-1; D may match TRBD1 or TRBD2 (6 bases each). The CDR3 totals 20 residues. Trimming pared 0 bases from V and 1 base from J, leaving 23 bases between. Germline V gene sequence: CDR1 SGHKS, CDR2 YYEKEE (reference sequence). In nucleotides, the CDR3 is TGTGCCAGCAGCTTGGAGTTTTACAGGGTGACGGGGAGGTCCTACAATGAGCAGTTCTTC. Translated, it gives CASSLEFYRVTGRSYNEQFF. Full variable domain (rest looked up from reference TRBV5-5 and TRBJ2-1): DAGVTQSPTHLIKTRGQQVTLRCSPISGHKSVSWYQQVLGQGPQFIFQYYEKEERGRGNFPDRFSARQFPNYSSELNVNALLLGDSALYLCASSLEFYRVTGRSYNEQFFGPGTRLTVL.